This TCR beta chain was profiled in a study of T cells in Graves' hyperthyroidism and ophthalmopathy. Trimming took 7 bases from V and 3 from J; bases not matched to a gene: 6. The CDR3 has 13 amino acids. The germline V gene encodes CDR1 DFQATT and CDR2 SNEGSKA (reference sequence). TCR beta CDR3 regions were amplified from RNA. HTBI primers drove first-round RT-PCR of the TCR CDR3. A single record per CDR3 protein comes from TCRdb applying MiXCR to the multiplex PCR reads. The sample includes 400,000 to 500,000 distinct CDR3 sequences, roughly 15% of them seen just once. This clonotype was seen repeatedly, ten times or more.

The chain couples TRBV20-1 to TRBJ2-7; the match to TRBD2 covers 10 bases. The sequenced sample was blood. This TCR was sampled from a woman under 30 with Graves' hyperthyroidism. The CDR3 loop reads CSGAGTSDYEQYF. The CDR3 bases are TGCAGTGGCGCCGGGACTAGCGACTACGAGCAGTACTTC.